Listed here are 3 T cell receptor beta chains from one sample, sequenced in a study of blood T cell repertoires in COVID-19. Clones were sequenced by immunoSEQ multiplex PCR, and TCRdb holds only the in-frame ones, with some missing. The table shows about 210,000 clones, with around 90% occurring only once. Sequenced material: peripheral blood. These TCRs come from a man younger than 45 with acute or convalescent COVID-19.

V and J are TRBV2 and TRBJ2-5; TRBD2 agrees at 7 bases. Germline lookup yields CDR1 SNHLY and CDR2 FYNNEI. The CDR3 consists of 15 residues. With 1 base clipped from V and 5 bases from J, the junction kept 7 bases outside the gene matches. The CDR3 reads CASSEGLAGRETQYF. In DNA form, the CDR3 reads TGTGCCAGCAGTGAAGGACTAGCAGGCAGGGAGACCCAGTACTTC.

The chain couples TRBV19 to TRBJ2-7; 8 bases agree with TRBD2. The CDR3 has 13 residues. Germline V gene sequence: CDR1 LNHDA, CDR2 SQIVND (reference sequence). Trimming removed 3 bases from V and 7 bases from J; junction bases left unmatched: 5. CDR3 region: CASSIGGAGEQYF. The DNA of the CDR3 is TGTGCCAGTAGTATCGGGGGGGCAGGAGAGCAGTACTTC. The entire variable domain, with the rest obtained from reference TRBV19 and TRBJ2-7, is as follows: DGGITQSPKYLFRKEGQNVTLSCEQNLNHDAMYWYRQDPGQGLRLIYYSQIVNDFQKGDIAEGYSVSREKKESFPLTVTSAQKNPTAFYLCASSIGGAGEQYFGPGTRLTVT.

J is TRBJ2-2 and V is TRBV6-5; 7 nucleotides agree with TRBD1. Trimming removed 6 bases from V and 5 bases from J; junction bases left unmatched: 6. The CDR3 has 14 amino acids. CDR1 and CDR2 (germline): MNHEY, SVGAGI. CDR3: CASSRDSQTGELFF. CDR3 nucleotide sequence: TGTGCCAGCAGCCGGGACAGCCAAACCGGGGAGCTGTTTTTT.